Listed below are T cell receptor beta chains from one sample, sequenced in a study of blood T cell repertoires in COVID-19. Repertoires were generated with immunoSEQ multiplex PCR, while TCRdb's copy carries only in-frame clones and drops some. The table has 150,000 to 200,000 clones, more than 85% seen once. The material sequenced was PBMCs or T cells enriched from blood (not recorded which). These receptors originate from a human donor with acute COVID-19. The donor label of this sample is uncertain. Both conserved end residues are part of each CDR3. D genes are given only for firm matches. Only part of the rows carry a size: once, few, many, or a class if the clone is expanded.

>-|TRBJ2-3|TRBV11-2|-
CASSLDPLARGTDTQYF
TGTGCCAGCAGCTTAGATCCTTTAGCGAGGGGCACAGATACGCAGTATTTT
>-|TRBJ1-1|TRBV18|-
CASSPIQMWASQPNTEAFF
TGTGCCAGCTCACCTATACAGATGTGGGCCTCCCAGCCGAACACTGAAGCTTTCTTT
>once|TRBJ1-1|TRBV6-6|TRBD1
CASSYLQGAGGTEAFF
TGTGCCAGCAGTTACCTCCAGGGGGCAGGGGGCACTGAAGCTTTCTTT
>-|TRBJ2-4|TRBV13|-
CASSLGAGIQYF
TGTGCCAGCAGCTTAGGGGCGGGCATTCAGTACTTC
>-|TRBJ1-2|TRBV4-2|TRBD1
CASSPGTGGGYTF
TGTGCCAGCAGCCCCGGGACAGGGGGTGGCTACACCTTC
>-|TRBJ2-3|TRBV12-3/TRBV12-4|-
CASSLGHTQYF
TGTGCCAGCAGTCTGGGCCATACGCAGTATTTT
>-|TRBJ1-5|TRBV4-3|TRBD1
CASSQWPLGQGDLNNQPQHF
TGCGCTAGCAGCCAATGGCCCCTCGGACAGGGGGATTTGAACAATCAGCCCCAGCATTTT
>-|TRBJ2-7|TRBV3-1/TRBV3-2|-
CASSRERGLDEQYF
TGTGCCAGCAGCCGCGAACGGGGGTTGGACGAGCAGTACTTC
>-|TRBJ2-7|TRBV28|TRBD2
CASSRASGGAREQYF
TGTGCCAGCAGTAGGGCTAGCGGGGGGGCGAGGGAGCAGTACTTC
>-|TRBJ2-7|TRBV7-8|-
CASSKGAYEQYF
TGTGCCAGCAGCAAGGGGGCCTACGAGCAGTACTTC
>many|TRBJ1-6|TRBV19|-
CASMPAGRCPYNSPLHF
TGTGCCAGTATGCCGGCCGGCAGGTGTCCTTATAATTCACCCCTCCACTTT
>-|TRBJ1-2|TRBV6-1|-
CASSLTGLNYGYTF
TGTGCCAGCAGTTTGACAGGACTTAACTATGGCTACACCTTC
>-|TRBJ2-5|TRBV19|TRBD1
CASSISLGTAQETQYF
TGTGCCAGTAGTATCTCCCTCGGGACAGCCCAAGAGACCCAGTACTTC
>-|TRBJ2-2|TRBV24-1|-
CATSDFRGTNTGELFF
TGTGCCACCTCAGATTTTCGGGGTACGAACACCGGGGAGCTGTTTTTT
>once|TRBJ1-6|TRBV5-1|TRBD1
CASSLPDRGERSSYNSPLHF
TGCGCCAGCAGCTTGCCCGACAGGGGCGAAAGGAGCTCCTATAATTCACCCCTCCACTTT
>-|TRBJ2-1|TRBV2|-
CASGGGSSYNEQFF
TGTGCCAGCGGAGGGGGCAGCTCCTACAATGAGCAGTTCTTC
>-|TRBJ2-5|TRBV3-1/TRBV3-2|-
CASTPRLAYGETQYF
TGTGCCAGCACCCCGCGGCTAGCATACGGAGAGACCCAGTACTTC
>-|TRBJ1-3|TRBV7-2|-
CASSLEGDGNTIYF
TGTGCCAGCAGCTTAGAAGGGGATGGAAACACCATATATTTT
>-|TRBJ1-4|TRBV5-1|-
CASSLGQVNEKLFF
TGCGCCAGCAGCTTAGGACAAGTTAATGAAAAACTGTTTTTT
>-|TRBJ1-1|TRBV18|-
CASSPQGINTEAFF
TGTGCCAGCTCACCACAGGGGATCAACACTGAAGCTTTCTTT
>-|TRBJ2-4|TRBV4-1|TRBD1
CASSRFGTGDGDIQYF
TGCGCCAGCAGCCGCTTTGGGACAGGGGACGGGGACATTCAGTACTTC
>-|TRBJ2-7|TRBV6-5|-
CASRPTGNLPYEQYF
TGTGCCAGCAGACCCACAGGGAACTTACCCTACGAGCAGTACTTC
>-|TRBJ1-1|TRBV6-2/TRBV6-3|-
CASSYRGAGTEAFF
TGTGCCAGCAGTTACCGCGGGGCCGGCACTGAAGCTTTCTTT
>-|TRBJ2-5|TRBV3-1/TRBV3-2|-
CASSQKRGLETQYF
TGTGCCAGCAGCCAGAAGAGGGGACTAGAGACCCAGTACTTC
>-|TRBJ1-1|TRBV18|-
CASSPLKTGDTEAFF
TGTGCCAGCTCACCCTTAAAGACGGGGGACACTGAAGCTTTCTTT
>-|TRBJ2-7|TRBV15|-
CATSRDSGTRERYF
TGTGCCACCAGCAGAGATAGTGGTACTAGGGAAAGGTACTTC
>-|TRBJ2-3|TRBV5-1|-
CASSLWSDLVDTQYF
TGCGCCAGCAGCTTGTGGTCCGACTTGGTAGATACGCAGTATTTT
>-|TRBJ2-5|TRBV20-1|-
CSAVLETQYF
TGCAGTGCTGTCCTGGAGACCCAGTACTTC
>once|TRBJ2-4|TRBV5-1|-
CASSPQQGLAKNIQYF
TGCGCCAGCAGCCCTCAACAGGGTCTAGCCAAAAACATTCAGTACTTC
>-|TRBJ1-1|TRBV30|TRBD1
CACEAGTGERGRAFF
TGTGCCTGTGAAGCCGGGACAGGGGAACGTGGTCGAGCTTTCTTT
>-|TRBJ2-7|TRBV27|TRBD1
CASSAGTGFSFSEQYF
TGTGCCAGCAGCGCCGGGACAGGGTTTTCTTTTAGCGAGCAGTACTTC
>-|TRBJ2-5|TRBV29-1|-
CSVDLRETQYF
TGCAGCGTTGATCTACGGGAGACCCAGTACTTC
>-|TRBJ1-1|TRBV7-3|-
CASSPTGGTEAFF
TGTGCCAGCAGCCCCACCGGGGGCACTGAAGCTTTCTTT
>-|TRBJ1-1|TRBV3-1/TRBV3-2|-
CASSKMARMNTEAFF
TGTGCCAGCAGCAAGATGGCCAGAATGAACACTGAAGCTTTCTTT
>-|TRBJ2-7|TRBV9|-
CASSPRGGGVSSYEQYF
TGTGCCAGCAGCCCCCGAGGAGGCGGGGTAAGCTCCTACGAGCAGTACTTC
>few|TRBJ1-1|TRBV30|TRBD1
CAWRGTGAVTEAFF
TGTGCCTGGAGAGGGACAGGGGCGGTCACTGAAGCTTTCTTT
>-|TRBJ1-2|TRBV4-1|-
CASSQGGSGANYGYTF
TGCGCCAGCAGCCAAGGAGGTAGTGGAGCTAACTATGGCTACACCTTC
>-|TRBJ1-1|TRBV5-4|TRBD1
CASSLPGQMNTEAFF
TGTGCCAGCAGCTTGCCGGGACAGATGAACACTGAAGCTTTCTTT
>-|TRBJ1-2|TRBV24-1|-
CATSGGTTNYGYTF
TGTGCCACCAGTGGGGGGACAACGAACTATGGCTACACCTTC
>-|TRBJ1-5|TRBV7-8|-
CASSSSHNQPQHF
TGTGCCAGCAGCTCCAGTCACAATCAGCCCCAGCATTTT
>few|TRBJ2-3|TRBV5-1|TRBD2
CASKAGGPTDTQYF
TGCGCCAGCAAGGCGGGGGGGCCTACAGATACGCAGTATTTT
>-|TRBJ2-7|TRBV24-1|TRBD1
CATSPGGSSYEQYF
TGTGCCACCAGTCCAGGGGGTAGCTCTTACGAGCAGTACTTC
>-|TRBJ1-1|TRBV6-6|TRBD1
CASSRAGGNTEAFF
TGTGCCAGCAGTCGCGCAGGGGGCAACACTGAAGCTTTCTTT
>many|TRBJ2-7|TRBV3-1/TRBV3-2|-
CASSQGGSSSYEQYF
TGTGCCAGCAGCCAAGGTGGTTCGAGCTCCTACGAGCAGTACTTC
>-|TRBJ2-5|TRBV3-1/TRBV3-2|-
CASSRSFLAREALGETQYF
TGTGCCAGCAGCCGCAGTTTTCTAGCGCGGGAAGCGTTAGGAGAGACCCAGTACTTC
>-|TRBJ2-3|TRBV30|TRBD2
CAWSVPNPGTSGHTQYF
TGTGCCTGGAGTGTCCCAAACCCCGGGACTAGCGGCCATACGCAGTATTTT
>once|TRBJ1-2|TRBV6-5|-
CASRDEQGPGGYTF
TGTGCCAGCAGAGATGAACAGGGTCCGGGGGGCTACACCTTC
>-|TRBJ2-3|TRBV7-3|TRBD2
CASSRVAGGTDTQYF
TGTGCCAGCAGCCGCGTAGCGGGGGGCACAGATACGCAGTATTTT
>-|TRBJ1-1|TRBV7-9|-
CASSQEGGTEAFF
TGTGCCAGCAGCCAAGAGGGAGGGACTGAAGCTTTCTTT